This T cell receptor beta chain was retrieved from a study of identical twins. The study, taken as a whole, reports: Excess sharing between twins was weaker in beta out-of-frame sequences.

A universal primer site came from template switching; cDNA carried unique molecular identifiers. A single record per CDR3 protein comes from TCRdb applying MiXCR to the 5' RACE reads. This repertoire shows some 1,600,000 distinct CDR3 sequences, around 33% found once; its top ten account for about 0.3%. On this clonotype itself: What it recognizes is unknown.

CDR1 and CDR2 from the germline V gene are LGHDT and YNNKEL (reference sequence). Trimming cost V 4 bases and J 4 bases; bases outside gene matches: 9. The CDR3 totals 16 residues. This rearrangement joins TRBV3-1 to TRBJ2-1; 8 bases agree with TRBD2. The sample was cord blood. This receptor was taken from a newborn girl in good health. The CDR3 sequence is CASSLISGTVYNEQFF. The CDR3 bases are TGTGCCAGCAGCCTGATTAGCGGGACGGTATACAATGAGCAGTTCTTC.